This paragraph covers one TCR beta chain sequence. This specimen belongs to a study of PD-L1 blockade in urothelial cancer. Overall study: The analyses of blood took place 3 weeks (second dose) and 6 weeks after treatment start. Researchers found blood samples held a median of roughly 140,000 T cells.

V shed 7 bases, J shed 5 bases, and the junction held 5 bases outside the gene matches. Germline CDR1 and CDR2: SNHLY and FYNNEI. The CDR3 extends over 13 amino acids. Time point specified: pretreatment peripheral blood. Synthetic TCR analog templates were spiked into each PCR. The method was immunoSEQ multiplex PCR; TCRdb's version includes in-frame clones alone and lacks a portion of them. Of tens of thousands of clones in the sample, around 81% are singletons; the top ten hold 5.7%. This TCR was sampled from a man in his 70s with urothelial cancer. This chain connects TRBV2 to TRBJ1-5, with TRBD1 identical over 7 bases. The sample here was PBMCs, taken around atezolizumab (anti-PD-L1) treatment. The CDR3 sequence is CASKGAGDQPQHF. The CDR3 DNA is TGTGCCAGCAAGGGGGCAGGAGATCAGCCCCAGCATTTT.